The T cell receptor (beta chain) under discussion was sequenced for a study of regulatory T cells in long-lasting Graves disease. Study outcomes and limitations: When disease was persistent, TRBV28, TRBJ1-2 and TRBJ2-5 were the favored segments. For persistent Graves' patients, TCR diversity was lower than for newly diagnosed ones. New patients shared approximately 970 public clonotypes, and persistent patients shared more, with a few thousand.

Time point specified: persistent/refractory GD, antithyroid drugs over 5 years with positive TRAb. Isolated PBMC RNA provided the starting material for the TCR library. Germline V gene sequence: CDR1 PRHDT, CDR2 FYEKMQ (reference sequence). V was pared by 5 bases and J by 3 bases, with 14 bases between. This CDR3 spans 14 amino acids. CDR3 regions were amplified by Arm-PCR using iRepertoire HTBI primers to build TCR beta libraries. One entry per CDR3 protein results from TCRdb running MiXCR on the multiplex PCR reads. The sample lists about 460,000 distinct CDR3 sequences; around a fifth were seen once. This clonotype has just a few counts. Antigen: not known.

This specimen consisted of peripheral blood mononuclear cells (PBMCs), obtained when the disease was refractory, from a patient treated with antithyroid drugs. This chain connects TRBV13 to TRBJ2-7; D possibly uses TRBD1 or TRBD2 (5 bases each). This TCR was sampled from a female donor with Graves disease. CDR3 in DNA: TGTGCCAGCAGCCCGGGACGGACACACTACGAGCAGTACTTC. Translated, it gives CASSPGRTHYEQYF.